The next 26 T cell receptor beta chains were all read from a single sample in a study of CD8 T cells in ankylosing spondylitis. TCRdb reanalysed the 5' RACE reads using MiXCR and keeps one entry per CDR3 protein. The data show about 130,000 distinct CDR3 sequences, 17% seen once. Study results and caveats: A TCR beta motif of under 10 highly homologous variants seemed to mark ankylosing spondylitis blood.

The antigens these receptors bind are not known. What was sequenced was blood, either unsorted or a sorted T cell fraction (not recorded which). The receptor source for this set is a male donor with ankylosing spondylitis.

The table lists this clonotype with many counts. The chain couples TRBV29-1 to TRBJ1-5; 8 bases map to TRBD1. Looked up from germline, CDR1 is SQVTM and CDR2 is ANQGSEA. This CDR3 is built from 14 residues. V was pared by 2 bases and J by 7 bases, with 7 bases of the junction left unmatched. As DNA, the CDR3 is TGCAGCGTTGAATTACAGGGGGTCGGGCAGCCCCAGCATTTT. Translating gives CSVELQGVGQPQHF.

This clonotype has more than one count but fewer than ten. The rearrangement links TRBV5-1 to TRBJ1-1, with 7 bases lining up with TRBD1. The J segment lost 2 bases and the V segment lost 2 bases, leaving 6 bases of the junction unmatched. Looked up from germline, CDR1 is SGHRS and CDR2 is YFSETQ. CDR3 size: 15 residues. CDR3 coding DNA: TGCGCCAGCAGCTTCTCTGAGGGGGCCAACACTGAAGCTTTCTTT. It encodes CASSFSEGANTEAFF.

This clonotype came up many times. CDR3 amino acids: CASTTGQGYYGYTF. The CDR3 DNA reads as TGTGCCAGCACCACGGGACAGGGGTACTATGGCTACACCTTC. The chain carries TRBV2 and TRBJ1-2, with 10 positions matching TRBD1. There are 14 residues in the CDR3. The V gene end was trimmed by 7 bases and the J gene end by 3 bases; junction bases not matched to a gene: 5. Germline CDR1 is SNHLY and CDR2 is FYNNEI. The full variable domain, completed using reference TRBV2 and TRBJ1-2, is EPEVTQTPSHQVTQMGQEVILRCVPISNHLYFYWYRQILGQKVEFLVSFYNNEISEKSEIFDDQFSVERPDGSNFTLKIRSTKLEDSAMYFCASTTGQGYYGYTFGSGTRLTVV.

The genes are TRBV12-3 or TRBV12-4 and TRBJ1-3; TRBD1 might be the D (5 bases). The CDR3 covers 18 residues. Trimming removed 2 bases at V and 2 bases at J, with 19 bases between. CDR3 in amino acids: CASSLQETQEKTGNTIYF. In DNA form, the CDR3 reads TGTGCCAGCAGTTTACAGGAAACACAGGAAAAAACTGGAAACACCATATATTTT.

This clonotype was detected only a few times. DNA for the CDR3: TGTGCCAGCTCACCACGACCGGAGACCCAGTACTTC. Encoded protein: CASSPRPETQYF. The chain uses TRBV18 and TRBJ2-5; D is ambiguous. The CDR3 is 12 amino acids. The V and J ends lost 1 base and 5 bases respectively, with 5 bases between them. Germline CDR1 is KGHSH and CDR2 is LQKENI.

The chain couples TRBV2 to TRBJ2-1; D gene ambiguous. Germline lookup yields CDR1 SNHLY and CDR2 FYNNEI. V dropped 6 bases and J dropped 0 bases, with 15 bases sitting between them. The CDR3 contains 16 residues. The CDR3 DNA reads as TGTGCCAGCAGCGCTAACTCAGCAAGCTCCTACAATGAGCAGTTCTTC. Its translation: CASSANSASSYNEQFF.

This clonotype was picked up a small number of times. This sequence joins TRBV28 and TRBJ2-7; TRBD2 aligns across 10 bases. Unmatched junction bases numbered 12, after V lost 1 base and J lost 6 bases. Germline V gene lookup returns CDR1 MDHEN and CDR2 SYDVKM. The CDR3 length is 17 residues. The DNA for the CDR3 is TGTGCCAGCAGTTTATCCTCTAGCGGGGGTTTTATAGGCGAGCAGTACTTC. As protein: CASSLSSSGGFIGEQYF.

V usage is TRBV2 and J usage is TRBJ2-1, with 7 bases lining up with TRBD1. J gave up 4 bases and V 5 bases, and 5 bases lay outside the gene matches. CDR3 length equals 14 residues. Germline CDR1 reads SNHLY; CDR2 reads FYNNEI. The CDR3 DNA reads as TGTGCCAGCAGTTCCCCGGGACAGTACAATGAGCAGTTCTTC. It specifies CASSSPGQYNEQFF.

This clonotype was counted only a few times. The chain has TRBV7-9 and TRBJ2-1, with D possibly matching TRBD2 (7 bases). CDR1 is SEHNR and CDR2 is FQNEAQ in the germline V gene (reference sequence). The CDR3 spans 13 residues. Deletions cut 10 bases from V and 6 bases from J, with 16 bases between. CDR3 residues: CANRDYGSNEQFF. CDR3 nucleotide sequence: TGTGCCAACAGGGACTACGGAAGCAATGAGCAGTTCTTC.

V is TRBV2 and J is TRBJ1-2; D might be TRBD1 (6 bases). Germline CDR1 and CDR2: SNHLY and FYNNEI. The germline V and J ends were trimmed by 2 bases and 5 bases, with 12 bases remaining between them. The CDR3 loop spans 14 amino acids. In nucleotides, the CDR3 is TGTGCCAGCAGTGAAAGCGTCCAGGGGTATGGCTACACCTTC. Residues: CASSESVQGYGYTF.

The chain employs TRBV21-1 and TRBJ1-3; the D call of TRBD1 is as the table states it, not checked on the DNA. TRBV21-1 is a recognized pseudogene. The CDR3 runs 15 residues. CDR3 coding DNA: TGTGCCAGCAGCAAAGGAGGGGGGACAAGAAACACCATATATTTT. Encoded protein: CASSKGGGTRNTIYF.

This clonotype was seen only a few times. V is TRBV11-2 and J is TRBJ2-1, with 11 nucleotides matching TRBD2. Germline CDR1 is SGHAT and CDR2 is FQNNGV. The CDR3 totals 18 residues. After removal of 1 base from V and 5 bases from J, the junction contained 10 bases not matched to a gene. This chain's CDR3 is CASSLGGILAGGNNEQFF. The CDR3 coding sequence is TGTGCCAGCAGCTTAGGTGGGATTCTAGCGGGAGGAAACAATGAGCAGTTCTTC.

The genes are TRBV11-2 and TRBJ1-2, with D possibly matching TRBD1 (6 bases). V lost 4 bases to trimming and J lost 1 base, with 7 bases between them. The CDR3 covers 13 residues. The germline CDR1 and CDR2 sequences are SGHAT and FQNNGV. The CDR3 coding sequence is TGTGCCAGCAGCTCGGACAGTAACTATGGCTACACCTTC. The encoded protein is CASSSDSNYGYTF.

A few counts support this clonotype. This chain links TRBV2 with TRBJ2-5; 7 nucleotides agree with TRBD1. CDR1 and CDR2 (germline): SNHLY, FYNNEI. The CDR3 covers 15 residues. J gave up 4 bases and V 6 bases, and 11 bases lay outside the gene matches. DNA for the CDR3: TGTGCCAGCAGCCCCGCTCCTTCAGGGGGAGAGACCCAGTACTTC. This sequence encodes CASSPAPSGGETQYF. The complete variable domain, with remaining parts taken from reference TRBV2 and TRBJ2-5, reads EPEVTQTPSHQVTQMGQEVILRCVPISNHLYFYWYRQILGQKVEFLVSFYNNEISEKSEIFDDQFSVERPDGSNFTLKIRSTKLEDSAMYFCASSPAPSGGETQYFGPGTRLLVL.

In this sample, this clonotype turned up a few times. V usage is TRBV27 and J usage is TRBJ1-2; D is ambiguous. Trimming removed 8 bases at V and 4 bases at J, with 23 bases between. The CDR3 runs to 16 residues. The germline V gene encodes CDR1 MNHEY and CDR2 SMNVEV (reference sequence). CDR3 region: CASAERIPPMSYGYTF. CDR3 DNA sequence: TGTGCCAGCGCCGAGAGAATCCCACCCATGAGCTATGGCTACACCTTC.

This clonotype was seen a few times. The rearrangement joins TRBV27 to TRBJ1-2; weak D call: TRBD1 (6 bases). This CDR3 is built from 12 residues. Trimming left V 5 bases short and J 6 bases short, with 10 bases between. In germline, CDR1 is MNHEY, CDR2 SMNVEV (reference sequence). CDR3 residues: CASSPQGHGYTF. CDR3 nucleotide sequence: TGTGCCAGCAGTCCACAGGGCCATGGCTACACCTTC.

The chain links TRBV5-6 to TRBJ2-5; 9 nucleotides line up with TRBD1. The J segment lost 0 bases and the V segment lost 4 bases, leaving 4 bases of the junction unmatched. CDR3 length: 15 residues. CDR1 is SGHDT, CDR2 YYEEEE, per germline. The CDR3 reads CASSPGTGYQETQYF. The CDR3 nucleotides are TGTGCCAGCAGCCCCGGGACAGGGTACCAAGAGACCCAGTACTTC.

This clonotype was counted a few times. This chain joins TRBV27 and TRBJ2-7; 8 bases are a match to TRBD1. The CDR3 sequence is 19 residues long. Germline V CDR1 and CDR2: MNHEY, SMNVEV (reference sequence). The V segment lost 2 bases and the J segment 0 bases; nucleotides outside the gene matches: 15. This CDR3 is CASSLRSLRRGPRSYEQYF. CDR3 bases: TGTGCCAGCAGTTTACGCTCCCTTCGCAGGGGGCCTCGCTCCTACGAGCAGTACTTC.

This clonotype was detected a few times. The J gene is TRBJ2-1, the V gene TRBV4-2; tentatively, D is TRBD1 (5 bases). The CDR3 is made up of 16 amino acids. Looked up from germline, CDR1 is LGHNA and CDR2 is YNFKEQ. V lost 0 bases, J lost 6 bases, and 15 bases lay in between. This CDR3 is CASSQEISGWSNEQFF. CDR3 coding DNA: TGTGCCAGCAGCCAAGAAATTTCAGGGTGGAGCAATGAGCAGTTCTTC.

CDR3 DNA sequence: TGCGCCAGCAGCCACGGGACTAGCGGGAGTATAAATGAGCAGTTCTTC. As protein: CASSHGTSGSINEQFF. V usage is TRBV4-3 and J usage is TRBJ2-1; 14 bases are shared with TRBD2. Germline V CDR1 and CDR2: LGHNA, YSLEER. J was trimmed by 7 bases and V by 3 bases; bases with no gene match: 5. The CDR3 runs 16 residues.

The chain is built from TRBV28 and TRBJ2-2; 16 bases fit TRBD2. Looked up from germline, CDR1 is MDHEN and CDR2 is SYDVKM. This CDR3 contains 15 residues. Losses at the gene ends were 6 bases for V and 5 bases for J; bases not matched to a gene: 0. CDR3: CASRGLAGGTGELFF. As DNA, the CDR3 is TGTGCCAGCAGGGGACTAGCGGGAGGGACCGGGGAGCTGTTTTTT.

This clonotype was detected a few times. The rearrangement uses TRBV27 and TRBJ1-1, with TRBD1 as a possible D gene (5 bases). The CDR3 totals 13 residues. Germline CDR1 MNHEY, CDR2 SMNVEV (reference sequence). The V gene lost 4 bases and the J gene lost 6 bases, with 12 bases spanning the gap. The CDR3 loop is CASSYRGGPEAFF. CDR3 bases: TGTGCCAGCAGTTATAGGGGTGGTCCTGAAGCTTTCTTT.

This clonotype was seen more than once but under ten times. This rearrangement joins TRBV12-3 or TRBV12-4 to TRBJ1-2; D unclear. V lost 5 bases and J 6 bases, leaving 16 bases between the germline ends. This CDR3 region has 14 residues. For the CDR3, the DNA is TGTGCCAGCAGTCCCCCCATAGAAGACCATGGCTACACCTTC. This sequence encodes CASSPPIEDHGYTF.

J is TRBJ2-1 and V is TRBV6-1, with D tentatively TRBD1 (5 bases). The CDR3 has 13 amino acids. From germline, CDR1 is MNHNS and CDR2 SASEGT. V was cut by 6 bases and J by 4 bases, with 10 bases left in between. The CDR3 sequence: CASSSDTYNEQFF. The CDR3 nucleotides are TGTGCCAGCAGCTCGGACACTTACAATGAGCAGTTCTTC.

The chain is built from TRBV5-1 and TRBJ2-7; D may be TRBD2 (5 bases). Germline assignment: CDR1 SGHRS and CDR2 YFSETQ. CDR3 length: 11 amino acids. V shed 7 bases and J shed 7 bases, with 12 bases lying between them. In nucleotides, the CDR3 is TGCGCCAGCTTTTCGGGGTTGGAGCAGTACTTC. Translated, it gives CASFSGLEQYF.

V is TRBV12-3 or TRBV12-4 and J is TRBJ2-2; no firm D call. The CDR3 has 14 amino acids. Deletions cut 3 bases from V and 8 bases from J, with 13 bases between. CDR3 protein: CASSFLGTRGELFF. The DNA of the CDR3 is TGTGCCAGCAGTTTTCTGGGAACACGGGGGGAGCTGTTTTTT.